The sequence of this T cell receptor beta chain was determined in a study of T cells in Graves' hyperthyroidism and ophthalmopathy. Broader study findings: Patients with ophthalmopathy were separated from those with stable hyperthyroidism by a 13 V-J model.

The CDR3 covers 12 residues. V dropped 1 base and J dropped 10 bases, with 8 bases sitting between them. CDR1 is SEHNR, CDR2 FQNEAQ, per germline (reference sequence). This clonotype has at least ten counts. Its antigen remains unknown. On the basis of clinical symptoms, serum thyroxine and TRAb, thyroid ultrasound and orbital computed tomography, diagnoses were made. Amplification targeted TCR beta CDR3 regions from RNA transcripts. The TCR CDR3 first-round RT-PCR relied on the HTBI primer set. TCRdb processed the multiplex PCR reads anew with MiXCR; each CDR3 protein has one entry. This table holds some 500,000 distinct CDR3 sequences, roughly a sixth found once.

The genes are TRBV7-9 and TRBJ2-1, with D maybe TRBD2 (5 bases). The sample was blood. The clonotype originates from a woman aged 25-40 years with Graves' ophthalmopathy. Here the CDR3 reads CASSLVLAEQFF. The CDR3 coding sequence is TGTGCCAGCAGCTTAGTCTTAGCGGAGCAGTTCTTC.